This TCR beta chain was captured in a study of monozygotic twins with inflammatory bowel disease. General observations from the study: With inverse Simpson as the measure, TCRbeta diversity was lower in IBD patients than in healthy co-twins.

Turning to this clonotype: The target antigen is unknown.

No DNA is given; TCRdb re-called the 5' RACE reads and lists each CDR3 protein once. Recorded here are a few hundred thousand distinct CDR3 sequences; the top ten clones represent approximately 2.8%. CDR1 and CDR2 from the germline V gene are MNHEY and SVGAGI. The CDR3 spans 15 residues. The receptor's source is a human donor with ulcerative colitis or Crohn's disease, or a healthy co-twin of an affected twin (not recorded which). Sequenced sample: blood. The chain joins TRBV6-5 to TRBJ1-2. CDR3 protein: CASRYYALANYGYTF.